The 21 T cell receptor beta chains in this list originate from one sample, sequenced in a study of T-cell reconstitution after alpha-beta-depleted transplantation in children. TCRbeta library construction was performed incorporating unique molecular identifiers. MiXCR was run by TCRdb on the PCR reads, yielding one entry per CDR3 protein. This table holds a few hundred thousand distinct CDR3 sequences, approximately 9.8% found once. The sequencing here drew on PBMCs from the stem cell graft donor, taken from the stem cell graft. The receptors come from a human donor who donated a stem cell graft to a child with SCID.

V is TRBV5-1 and J is TRBJ1-2; 7 bases map to TRBD1. Germline lookup yields CDR1 SGHRS and CDR2 YFSETQ. CDR3 length equals 14 residues. Germline trimming cut 2 bases from V and 4 bases from J; bases unmatched to any gene: 5. The CDR3, as DNA: TGCGCCAGCAGCTTACCGACAGGGCTCTATGGCTACACCTTC. Its translation is CASSLPTGLYGYTF.

This clonotype was observed many times. The rearrangement uses TRBV11-2 and TRBJ1-6; D is uncertain. The germline gives CDR1 SGHAT, CDR2 FQNNGV. V was trimmed by 4 bases and J by 7 bases, leaving 11 bases between them. This CDR3 has 14 amino acids. CDR3: CASSSRASNSPLHF. The CDR3 DNA reads TGTGCCAGCAGCTCTCGGGCTAGCAATTCACCCCTCCACTTT.

This clonotype was observed at least ten times. V gene TRBV29-1 combines with J gene TRBJ1-2, with D uncertain. The CDR3 loop spans 13 amino acids. Looked up from germline, CDR1 is SQVTM and CDR2 is ANQGSEA. Trimming took off 2 bases at V and 5 bases at J, with 12 bases between the two ends. CDR3 DNA: TGCAGCGTTGAACTAATGTTGGGTTATGGCTACACCTTC. Its translation: CSVELMLGYGYTF.

This clonotype was counted ten times or more. V and J are TRBV20-1 and TRBJ1-3, with TRBD1 as a possible D gene (6 bases). CDR3 size: 15 residues. Germline V lookup: CDR1 DFQATT, CDR2 SNEGSKA (reference sequence). With 6 bases removed from V and 0 bases from J, the gap between germline ends came to 15 bases. CDR3 bases: TGCAGTGCCCTCCGGGGGGGCACCTCTGGAAACACCATATATTTT. This sequence encodes CSALRGGTSGNTIYF.

This clonotype was detected ten times or more. Written as DNA, the CDR3 is TGTGCCAGCAGCCCCGGACTAGCGGGGGGGCATGAGCAGTTCTTC. Translating gives CASSPGLAGGHEQFF. The rearrangement joins TRBV5-6 to TRBJ2-1, with 15 positions matching TRBD2. This CDR3 has 15 residues. Per germline, CDR1 SGHDT and CDR2 YYEEEE. The V gene end was trimmed by 4 bases and the J gene end by 8 bases; junction bases not matched to a gene: 4.

This clonotype was observed at least ten times. The chain combines TRBV12-3 or TRBV12-4 with TRBJ2-1; D may correspond to TRBD1 or TRBD2 (5 bases each). Trimming removed 5 bases at V and 5 bases at J, with 10 bases between. This CDR3 is 13 amino acids long. The CDR3 spells CASSGTRHNEQFF. The CDR3 DNA follows: TGTGCCAGCAGTGGGACCCGACACAATGAGCAGTTCTTC.

This clonotype occurred many times. V and J are TRBV28 and TRBJ1-3, with TRBD1 identical over 8 bases. V was pared by 4 bases and J by 7 bases, with 12 bases of the junction left unmatched. This CDR3 comprises 16 residues. In germline, CDR1 is MDHEN, CDR2 SYDVKM. The CDR3 reads CASSSGQGAKGNTIYF. DNA for the CDR3: TGTGCCAGCAGTTCCGGACAGGGAGCGAAAGGGAACACCATATATTTT.

This clonotype was seen at least ten times. The chain employs TRBV12-3 or TRBV12-4 and TRBJ1-1; 8 positions match TRBD1. This CDR3 comprises 13 residues. V shed 5 bases and J 5 bases; nucleotides not matched to a gene: 4. This CDR3 reads CASSLDRETEAFF. The CDR3 coding sequence is TGTGCCAGCAGTCTGGACAGGGAAACTGAAGCTTTCTTT.

There are many counts of this clonotype. A junction end diverges from the germline sequence, so it may reflect a read error. The rearrangement links TRBV7-9 to TRBJ2-1; D is undetermined. CDR3 size: 14 residues. CDR1 is SEHNR, CDR2 FQNEAQ, per germline (reference sequence). As DNA, the CDR3 is TGTGCCAGCAGTTTAGGGAACCTCGGCAATGAGCAGTTCTTC. Amino acids: CASSLGNLGNEQFF.

In this sample, this clonotype turned up many times. This chain links TRBV29-1 with TRBJ1-1, with D possibly matching TRBD1 (5 bases). Between the trimmed V and J ends, which lost 3 bases and 7 bases, there was a span of 12 bases. This CDR3 contains 12 residues. Germline CDR1 SQVTM, CDR2 ANQGSEA. CDR3 amino acids: CSVDPGADEAFF. The CDR3 DNA reads TGCAGCGTTGACCCCGGGGCGGATGAAGCTTTCTTT.

On this clonotype itself: A much larger clone differs from this one at a single base, so this may be a read error. V gene TRBV5-6 combines with J gene TRBJ1-5; D is perhaps TRBD1 (5 bases). The CDR3 totals 15 residues. Germline V gene sequence: CDR1 SGHDT, CDR2 YYEEEE. The CDR3: CASSKGTAMGQPQLF. CDR3 DNA sequence: TGTGCCAGCAGCAAGGGGACGGCGATGGGGCAGCCCCAGCTTTTT.

This clonotype was observed at least ten times. V gene TRBV5-5 combines with J gene TRBJ2-7, with D tentatively TRBD1 (5 bases). The V and J ends lost 0 bases and 3 bases respectively, with 10 bases between them. The CDR3 runs to 14 residues. CDR1 is SGHKS, CDR2 YYEKEE, per germline (reference sequence). Written as DNA, the CDR3 is TGTGCCAGCAGCTTGGAGGGCAGGGACTACGAGCAGTACTTC. Residues: CASSLEGRDYEQYF.

The chain employs TRBV18 and TRBJ2-3; maybe TRBD2 (5 bases). Germline CDR1 reads KGHSH; CDR2 reads LQKENI. V dropped 2 bases and J dropped 2 bases, with 14 bases sitting between them. This CDR3 is built from 16 residues. CDR3 residues: CASSPLGEGFTDTQYF. The DNA of the CDR3 is TGTGCCAGCTCACCATTGGGTGAGGGCTTCACAGATACGCAGTATTTT.

This clonotype was detected ten times or more. This chain connects TRBV20-1 to TRBJ2-2; D possibly corresponds to TRBD1 (6 bases). Germline V lookup: CDR1 DFQATT, CDR2 SNEGSKA (reference sequence). Trimming shortened V by 5 bases and J by 5 bases, and 15 bases separated the two germline ends. This CDR3 has 14 amino acids. The CDR3 protein is CSADAGTPTGELFF. The CDR3 region has the DNA TGCAGTGCTGACGCAGGGACACCTACCGGGGAGCTGTTTTTT.

This clonotype was observed at least ten times. V usage is TRBV5-1 and J usage is TRBJ2-7; 7 positions agree with TRBD2. The CDR3 is made up of 15 amino acids. V gave up 0 bases and J gave up 2 bases; unmatched junction bases: 5. Germline V CDR1 and CDR2: SGHRS, YFSETQ. This CDR3 is CASSLGLGGTYEQYF. CDR3 in DNA: TGCGCCAGCAGCTTGGGCTTGGGAGGGACCTACGAGCAGTACTTC.

This clonotype was found many times. The V call is TRBV6-1, the J call TRBJ2-2, with 8 bases matching TRBD1. CDR3 length: 13 residues. After removal of 8 bases from V and 5 bases from J, the junction contained 4 bases not matched to a gene. CDR1 MNHNS and CDR2 SASEGT come from the germline V gene. CDR3 protein: CASDRGGTGELFF. CDR3 in DNA: TGTGCCAGCGACAGGGGAGGTACCGGGGAGCTGTTTTTT.

This clonotype was observed many times. The chain recombines TRBV7-7 with TRBJ2-5; D not certain. Trimming left V 3 bases short and J 2 bases short, with 7 bases between. Germline V gene sequence: CDR1 SSHAT, CDR2 FNYEAQ (reference sequence). The length of the CDR3 is 13 residues. This CDR3 is CASSFDAQETQYF. The CDR3 region has the DNA TGTGCCAGCAGCTTCGATGCGCAAGAGACCCAGTACTTC.

This clonotype was detected many times. The genes are TRBV6-1 and TRBJ1-6; D uncertain. Germline-derived CDR1 and CDR2 are MNHNS and SASEGT. The V end was cut by 6 bases, the J end by 4 bases, with 7 bases between. The CDR3 totals 13 residues. The CDR3 nucleotides read TGTGCCAGCAGCCCTCAGTATAATTCACCCCTCCACTTT. This gives the protein CASSPQYNSPLHF.

There are many counts of this clonotype. The chain couples TRBV12-3 or TRBV12-4 to TRBJ2-5; D tentatively reads TRBD1 or TRBD2 (6 bases each). V was pared by 7 bases and J by 5 bases, with 14 bases between. The CDR3 spans 13 residues. The CDR3 sequence is CASIRGALETQYF. CDR3 nucleotide sequence: TGTGCCAGCATTAGGGGGGCGCTGGAGACCCAGTACTTC.

Regarding this clonotype: This may stem from a read error, because a much larger clone lies one nucleotide away. This rearrangement joins TRBV7-2 to TRBJ2-3, with 9 bases identical to TRBD2. Germline V gives CDR1 SGHTA, CDR2 FQGNSA. With V trimmed by 3 bases and J by 2 bases, 6 bases remained unmatched. The CDR3 is 16 residues long. The CDR3 region is CASSFLGGGATDTQYF. As DNA, the CDR3 is TGTGCCAGCAGCTTTTTGGGCGGGGGGGCCACAGATACGCAGTATTTT.

This clonotype was observed at least ten times. The chain combines TRBV20-1 with TRBJ1-4; D possibly corresponds to TRBD1 (6 bases). The V end lost 3 bases, the J end lost 2 bases, and 7 bases lay between the germline ends. Germline assignment: CDR1 DFQATT and CDR2 SNEGSKA (reference sequence). The CDR3 length is 13 residues. In DNA form, the CDR3 reads TGCAGTGCTAGGGGGGCCACTAATGAAAAACTGTTTTTT. Its protein product is CSARGATNEKLFF.